Below are 8 T cell receptor beta chains sequenced from a single sample in a study of blood T cell repertoires in COVID-19. Repertoires were generated with immunoSEQ multiplex PCR, while TCRdb's copy carries only in-frame clones and drops some. There are roughly 150,000 clones in the sample; under 90% occur only once, and around 19% lies in the top ten. Sequences were obtained from peripheral blood. These receptors were taken from a woman older than 75 with acute or convalescent COVID-19.

The rearrangement joins TRBV6-5 to TRBJ2-7; TRBD1 matches 7 bases. Germline trimming cut 8 bases from V and 6 bases from J; bases unmatched to any gene: 13. The CDR3 loop spans 14 amino acids. The germline V gene encodes CDR1 MNHEY and CDR2 SVGAGI. CDR3 in amino acids: CASLPGTATFEQYF. CDR3 nucleotides: TGTGCCAGCTTACCCGGGACAGCGACCTTCGAGCAGTACTTC.

V gene TRBV2 combines with J gene TRBJ1-1; D is undetermined. The germline CDR1 and CDR2 sequences are SNHLY and FYNNEI. This CDR3 region has 14 residues. Trimming left V 1 base short and J 1 base short, with 7 bases between. This chain's CDR3 is CASSEGLSNTEAFF. CDR3 bases: TGTGCCAGCAGTGAAGGACTTTCGAACACTGAAGCTTTCTTT.

DNA for the CDR3: TGTGCCAGCAGCTTAGCCGGCGGGGGATCTGGAAACACCATATATTTT. Translation: CASSLAGGGSGNTIYF. This chain connects TRBV7-9 to TRBJ1-3, with a weak D call TRBD1 (5 bases). V lost 0 bases to trimming and J lost 1 base, with 10 bases between them. CDR1 SEHNR and CDR2 FQNEAQ come from the germline V gene (reference sequence). The CDR3 spans 16 residues.

This clone came up once. The J gene is TRBJ2-7, the V gene TRBV19; D not resolved. Trimming took 3 bases from V and 7 from J, leaving 13 bases between them. The CDR3 extends over 13 amino acids. Looked up from germline, CDR1 is LNHDA and CDR2 is SQIVND (reference sequence). CDR3 in DNA: TGTGCCAGTAGTATTCTCGCCGCTCGGGAGCAGTACTTC. This sequence encodes CASSILAAREQYF. Based on the CDR3 plus reference TRBV19 and TRBJ2-7, the full variable domain is DGGITQSPKYLFRKEGQNVTLSCEQNLNHDAMYWYRQDPGQGLRLIYYSQIVNDFQKGDIAEGYSVSREKKESFPLTVTSAQKNPTAFYLCASSILAAREQYFGPGTRLTVT.

The rearrangement joins TRBV19 to TRBJ1-6, with 7 bases matching TRBD1. Trimming at V came to 0 bases and at J to 6 bases, leaving 23 bases not matched to a gene. This CDR3 is 22 amino acids long. Germline V gives CDR1 LNHDA, CDR2 SQIVND (reference sequence). Written as DNA, the CDR3 is TGTGCCAGTAGTATAGATCTGAAAGGACAGAAAGTACCTTACAGGGGTAATTCACCCCTCCACTTT. This encodes CASSIDLKGQKVPYRGNSPLHF.

V and J are TRBV25-1 and TRBJ2-7, with TRBD2 identical over 10 bases. The ends lost 3 bases at V and 4 bases at J; junction bases unmatched: 15. The germline gives CDR1 MGHDK, CDR2 SYGVNS. This CDR3 region has 18 residues. CDR3 nucleotides: TGTGCCAGCAGTGATTCTCGGGTGGCTAGCGGGAGTTATTACGAGCAGTACTTC. Translation: CASSDSRVASGSYYEQYF.

This chain joins TRBV3-1 (or the pseudogene TRBV3-2) and TRBJ1-1; TRBD1 might be the D (5 bases). Trimming cost V 2 bases and J 5 bases, with 9 bases left between them. CDR1 LGHDT and CDR2 YNNKEL come from the germline V gene (reference sequence). The CDR3 covers 13 residues. The CDR3 is CASSQRGGTEAFF. The DNA of the CDR3 is TGTGCCAGCAGCCAAAGGGGAGGGACTGAAGCTTTCTTT.

The chain carries TRBV28 and TRBJ2-3; the match to TRBD2 covers 11 bases. The CDR3 is 18 amino acids. Germline-derived CDR1 and CDR2 are MDHEN and SYDVKM. After removal of 2 bases from V and 7 bases from J, the junction contained 14 bases not matched to a gene. CDR3 amino acids: CASSLHPPSSGRWNTQYF. The DNA of the CDR3 is TGTGCCAGCAGTTTACACCCTCCTTCTAGCGGGAGGTGGAATACGCAGTATTTT.